The present T cell receptor (beta chain) was sequenced within a study of CD8 T cells in Susac syndrome. Reverse transcription of roughly 0.45 to 1 ug RNA used random hexamers. TCRdb ran MiXCR on the immunoSEQ multiplex PCR reads and lists one entry per CDR3 protein. Altogether some 300,000 distinct CDR3 sequences are present, about 82% being singletons, with the ten largest covering roughly 0.21%. Trimming shortened V by 3 bases and J by 3 bases, and 11 bases separated the two germline ends. This CDR3 comprises 14 residues. Germline CDR1 is MNHEY and CDR2 is SMNVEV (reference sequence). The sequenced sample consisted of CD8+ T cells from PBMCs. This receptor was taken from a human donor with multiple sclerosis. The V gene is TRBV27, the J gene TRBJ1-1; weak D call: TRBD1 (5 bases). The CDR3 sequence is CASSLGVLDTEAFF. The DNA for the CDR3 is TGTGCCAGCAGTTTGGGGGTGTTGGACACTGAAGCTTTCTTT.